This T cell receptor beta chain was recorded in a study of blood T cells in healthy people across ages. Overall study results and limits: The long-lived group displayed more naive CD4+ cells, plus higher diversity, than the aged donors did.

A note on this clonotype: As yet, its antigen is unknown.

Approximately 9 milliliters of peripheral blood were drawn from each donor into EDTA-treated tubes. This CDR3 is built from 12 residues. The germline V gene has CDR1 MDHEN and CDR2 SYDVKM. Together with a sample-barcoded 5' primer, a J-beta primer mix was included in a second PCR lasting about 7 to 11 cycles. Unique molecular identifiers of 12 random nucleotides labeled each cDNA. Any given sample supplied a minimum of 3 million CDR3-containing paired-end reads. TCRdb redid the calling of the 5' RACE reads with MiXCR, one entry per CDR3 protein. This table has about 1.6 million distinct CDR3 sequences, 34% appearing once.

The chain has TRBV28 and TRBJ1-6, with 7 nucleotides matching TRBD1. The sample was blood. The clonotype originates from a woman aged 25 to 45 in good health. The CDR3 region is CASGTVTSPLHF. The CDR3 DNA is TGTGCAAGTGGGACAGTCACTTCACCCCTCCACTTT.